This paragraph covers one TCR beta chain sequence. Its antigen is not identified. The data belong to a study of CD8 T cells in ankylosing spondylitis. Broader study findings: Ankylosing spondylitis blood seemed to carry a telltale TCR beta motif made of under ten highly homologous variants.

In TCRdb, the 5' RACE reads were re-called with MiXCR into one record per CDR3 protein. Among more than 600,000 distinct CDR3 sequences listed, under 20% were seen once. The CDR3 totals 14 residues. V was pared by 0 bases and J by 4 bases, with 7 bases between. Per germline, CDR1 SGHDN and CDR2 FVKESK. The sequenced sample consisted of blood, either unsorted or a sorted T cell fraction (not recorded which). The sequence derives from a male donor with ankylosing spondylitis. V is TRBV14 and J is TRBJ1-3; no firm D call. CDR3 sequence reads: CASSQDVYGNTIYF. The CDR3 region has the DNA TGTGCCAGCAGCCAAGATGTATACGGAAACACCATATATTTT. Full variable domain (rest looked up from reference TRBV14 and TRBJ1-3): EAGVTQFPSHSVIEKGQTVTLRCDPISGHDNLYWYRRVMGKEIKFLLHFVKESKQDESGMPNNRFLAERTGGTYSTLKVQPAELEDSGVYFCASSQDVYGNTIYFGEGSWLTVV.